One sample yielded the 5 T cell receptor beta chains listed below, sequenced in a study of blood T cells in healthy people across ages. A sample-barcoded 5' primer and a J-beta primer mix were used in a second PCR of roughly 7 to 11 cycles. TCRdb itself ran the 5' RACE reads through MiXCR, one entry per CDR3 protein. Of about 1 million distinct CDR3 sequences in the sample, under 55% were seen once. The sequencing input was blood. The receptors originated from a woman aged 55-69 years in good health.

The chain links TRBV29-1 to TRBJ2-6, with TRBD2 matching 9 bases. V dropped 4 bases and J dropped 2; count of bases not matched to a gene: 3. The CDR3 consists of 15 residues. Germline V gene sequence: CDR1 SQVTM, CDR2 ANQGSEA. CDR3 in amino acids: CSVVAGVTGANVLTF. CDR3 nucleotides: TGCAGCGTTGTAGCGGGAGTAACTGGGGCCAACGTCCTGACTTTC.

This clonotype was seen only a few times. The V call is TRBV20-1, the J call TRBJ2-7; TRBD1 matches 7 bases. CDR1 and CDR2 (germline): DFQATT, SNEGSKA (reference sequence). V lost 0 bases and J lost 3; bases outside the gene matches: 8. This CDR3 region has 15 residues. CDR3 sequence: CSARDPRQGLYEQYF. As DNA, the CDR3 is TGCAGTGCTAGAGATCCGAGACAGGGCCTCTACGAGCAGTACTTC.

Concerning this clonotype: A much larger clonotype is one base distant, so this may be a read error. This chain connects TRBV5-1 to TRBJ2-1; no clear D gene. Trimming pared 2 bases from V and 8 bases from J, leaving 14 bases between. CDR3 length: 14 residues. Germline loops: CDR1 SGHRS, CDR2 YFSETQ. CDR3 in amino acids: CASSLGNRADEQFF. As DNA, the CDR3 is TGCGCCAGCAGCTTAGGGAACAGAGCCGATGAGCAGTTCTTC.

This chain links TRBV20-1 with TRBJ2-7; D gene ambiguous. V dropped 1 base and J dropped 0 bases, with 7 bases sitting between them. Germline CDR1 reads DFQATT; CDR2 reads SNEGSKA (reference sequence). This CDR3 is 13 amino acids long. CDR3 sequence (DNA): TGCAGTGCTAGAGTTATGGACTCCTACGAGCAGTACTTC. Amino acids: CSARVMDSYEQYF.

This chain uses TRBV18 with TRBJ2-4; D may correspond to TRBD1 or TRBD2 (5 bases each). V shed 6 bases and J shed 13 bases, with 16 bases lying between them. The CDR3 totals 12 residues. The V gene's germline CDR1 is KGHSH and CDR2 LQKENI. The CDR3 DNA reads TGTGCCAGCTCCCAAGGGACCGAAGAGCAGTACTTC. It specifies CASSQGTEEQYF.